This T cell receptor (beta chain) was captured in a study of CXCR3-negative and CXCR3-positive naive CD8 T cells. UMI-labeled TRB cDNA libraries were prepared by 5' RACE. One entry per CDR3 protein, without DNA, is what TCRdb gives after re-calling the 5' RACE reads. The specimen's table records 60,000 to 65,000 distinct CDR3 sequences. Germline V gene sequence: CDR1 MNHEY, CDR2 SMNVEV (reference sequence). The CDR3 totals 17 residues. Study-level results: Surface CD5 matched across naive subsets, and TRB CDR3 properties served to infer TCR strength. Naive cells that were CXCR3-positive had more hydrophobic TRB CDR3s (compared with CXCR3-negative naive cells).

Worth noting for this clonotype: Its antigen is unidentified.

This sequence was found in a human donor in good health. Some clones in this sample may be carry-over from other donors' samples. The gene calls are TRBV27 and TRBJ2-3; TCRdb's D call, TRBD1, is unchecked because there is no DNA. Sequencing was performed on naive CXCR3+ CD8+ T cells from blood. Subset noted: CD45RO-CCR7+CD27+CD95- naive CD8+ T cells expressing CXCR3 (TNR3+). The CDR3 sequence is CASSLFVGGDYTDTQYF.